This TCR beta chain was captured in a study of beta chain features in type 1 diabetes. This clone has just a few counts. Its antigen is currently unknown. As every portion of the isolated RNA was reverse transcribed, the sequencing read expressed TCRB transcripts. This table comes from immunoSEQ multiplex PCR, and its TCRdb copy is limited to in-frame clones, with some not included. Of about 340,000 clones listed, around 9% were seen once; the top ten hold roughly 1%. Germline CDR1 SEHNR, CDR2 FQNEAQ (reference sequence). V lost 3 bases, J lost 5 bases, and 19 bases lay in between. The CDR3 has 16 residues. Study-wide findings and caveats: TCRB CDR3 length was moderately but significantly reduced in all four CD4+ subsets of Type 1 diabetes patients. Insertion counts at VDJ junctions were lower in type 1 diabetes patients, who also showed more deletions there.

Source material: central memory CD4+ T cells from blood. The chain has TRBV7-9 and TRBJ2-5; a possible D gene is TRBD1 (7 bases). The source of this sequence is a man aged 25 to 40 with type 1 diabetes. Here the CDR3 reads CASSFRQGGVQETQYF. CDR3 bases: TGTGCCAGCAGCTTCCGACAGGGCGGGGTGCAGGAGACCCAGTACTTC.